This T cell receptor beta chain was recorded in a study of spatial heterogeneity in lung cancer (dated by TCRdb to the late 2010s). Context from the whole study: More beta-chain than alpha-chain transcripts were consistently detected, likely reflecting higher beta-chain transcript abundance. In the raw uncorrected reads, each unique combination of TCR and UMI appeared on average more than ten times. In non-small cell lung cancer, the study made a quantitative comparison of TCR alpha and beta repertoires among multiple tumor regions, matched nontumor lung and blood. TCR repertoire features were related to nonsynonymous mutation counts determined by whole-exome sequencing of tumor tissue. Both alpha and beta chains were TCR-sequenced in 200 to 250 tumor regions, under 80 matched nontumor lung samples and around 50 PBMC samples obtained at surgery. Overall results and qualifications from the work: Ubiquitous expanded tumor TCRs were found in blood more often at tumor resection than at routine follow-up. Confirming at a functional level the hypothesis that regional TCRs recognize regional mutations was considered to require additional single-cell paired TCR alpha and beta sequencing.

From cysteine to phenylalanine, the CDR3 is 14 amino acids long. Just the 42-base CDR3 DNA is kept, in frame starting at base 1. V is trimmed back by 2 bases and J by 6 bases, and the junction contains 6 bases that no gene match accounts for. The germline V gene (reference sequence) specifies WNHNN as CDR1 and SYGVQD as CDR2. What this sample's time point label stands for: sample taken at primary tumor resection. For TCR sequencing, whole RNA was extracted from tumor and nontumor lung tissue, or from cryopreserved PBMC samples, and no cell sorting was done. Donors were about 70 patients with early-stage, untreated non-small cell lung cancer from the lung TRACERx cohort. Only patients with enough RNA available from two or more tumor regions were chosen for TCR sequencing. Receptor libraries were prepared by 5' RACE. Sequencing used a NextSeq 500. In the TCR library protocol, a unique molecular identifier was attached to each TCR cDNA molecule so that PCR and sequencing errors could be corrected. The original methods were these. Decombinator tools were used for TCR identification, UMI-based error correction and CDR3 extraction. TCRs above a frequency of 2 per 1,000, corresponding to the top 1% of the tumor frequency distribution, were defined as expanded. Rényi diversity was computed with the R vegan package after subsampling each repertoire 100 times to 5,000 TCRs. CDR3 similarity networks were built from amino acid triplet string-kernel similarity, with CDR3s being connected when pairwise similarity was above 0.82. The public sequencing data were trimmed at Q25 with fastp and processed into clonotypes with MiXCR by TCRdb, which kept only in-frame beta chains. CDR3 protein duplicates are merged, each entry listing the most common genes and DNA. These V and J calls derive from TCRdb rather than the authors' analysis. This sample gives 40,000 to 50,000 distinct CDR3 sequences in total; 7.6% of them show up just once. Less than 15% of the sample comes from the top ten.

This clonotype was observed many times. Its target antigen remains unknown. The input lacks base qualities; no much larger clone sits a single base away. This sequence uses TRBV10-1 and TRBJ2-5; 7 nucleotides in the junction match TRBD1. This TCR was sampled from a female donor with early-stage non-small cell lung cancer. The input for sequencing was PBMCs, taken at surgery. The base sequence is TGCGCCAGCAGTGAGCTCCGGGACAGTAAGACCCAGTACTTC. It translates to CASSELRDSKTQYF.